A selection of T cell receptor beta chains follows, all from one sample in a study of T cell responses to AZD1222 COVID-19 vaccine. Data came from immunoSEQ multiplex PCR; TCRdb stores just in-frame clones and leaves some out. The sample has around 160,000 clones; around 88% are singletons. The material was peripheral blood, obtained on day 0 of AZD1222 vaccination. Every receptor here comes from an adult in good health. Each CDR3 is given with its conserved first and last residue. The D gene is left open where the match is weak. Expanded clones get a size class; other rows say once, few or many, or leave the size out.

d_call clone_size j_call v_call cdr3_aa cdr3_nt
. . TRBJ1-5 TRBV5-8 CASSGGPAQGPQHF TGTGCCAGCAGCGGAGGACCTGCCCAGGGGCCCCAGCATTTT
. . TRBJ2-5 TRBV5-1 CASSYADETQYF TGCGCCAGCAGCTACGCGGATGAGACCCAGTACTTC
. . TRBJ2-5 TRBV7-8 CASSSATETQYF TGTGCCAGCAGCTCAGCTACGGAGACCCAGTACTTC
. . TRBJ1-6 TRBV5-6 CASSSGVFIDSPLHF TGTGCCAGCAGTTCAGGGGTTTTCATCGATTCACCCCTCCACTTT
. . TRBJ1-5 TRBV30 CAWSVQGNQPQHF TGTGCCTGGAGTGTTCAGGGGAATCAGCCCCAGCATTTT
. . TRBJ1-6 TRBV19 CASSTGDGSPLHF TGTGCCAGTAGTACAGGGGACGGTTCACCCCTCCACTTT
. . TRBJ1-2 TRBV7-2 CASSLEGRVGAYGYTF TGTGCCAGCAGCTTAGAGGGGAGGGTAGGGGCCTATGGCTACACCTTC
TRBD1 . TRBJ1-4 TRBV6-5 CASSRETGAEKLFF TGTGCCAGCAGCCGGGAAACAGGGGCTGAAAAACTGTTTTTT
. . TRBJ1-2 TRBV12-3/TRBV12-4 CASSYAGGYGYTF TGTGCCAGCAGTTATGCAGGTGGCTATGGCTACACCTTC
. few TRBJ1-2 TRBV20-1 CSANSDRHYTF TGCAGTGCTAACAGCGACAGGCACTACACCTTC
TRBD1 . TRBJ2-7 TRBV9 CASSGQGAYEQYF TGTGCCAGCAGCGGACAGGGGGCTTACGAGCAGTACTTC
. . TRBJ1-3 TRBV18 CASSPLITRGGNTIYF TGTGCCAGCTCACCCCTAATAACCCGGGGAGGAAACACCATATATTTT
. . TRBJ1-2 TRBV28 CASRPAPLEYTF TGTGCCAGTAGACCTGCCCCGCTGGAGTACACCTTC
. few TRBJ1-6 TRBV2 CASSGSKPLHF TGTGCCAGCAGTGGAAGTAAACCCCTCCACTTT
. . TRBJ1-2 TRBV24-1 CATSGRGGLVRRGYTF TGTGCCACCAGTGGGCGCGGGGGTTTGGTTAGGAGGGGCTACACCTTC
. . TRBJ1-1 TRBV2 CASRQGPVNTEAFF TGTGCCAGCAGGCAGGGGCCAGTGAACACTGAAGCTTTCTTT
TRBD2 . TRBJ2-3 TRBV18 CASSPTSGGTDTQYF TGTGCCAGCTCACCAACTAGCGGGGGCACAGATACGCAGTATTTT
. . TRBJ1-1 TRBV7-3 CASSLSAGLLTEAFF TGTGCCAGCAGCTTATCCGCAGGGTTACTCACTGAAGCTTTCTTT
TRBD1 . TRBJ1-2 TRBV7-2 CASSGPGQGAGGGYTF TGTGCCAGCAGCGGCCCGGGACAGGGGGCCGGCGGTGGCTACACCTTC
. . TRBJ1-5 TRBV6-5 CASSFDRHNQPQHF TGTGCCAGCAGTTTTGACAGACACAATCAGCCCCAGCATTTT
TRBD2 . TRBJ2-3 TRBV2 CASGPLAGLADTQYF TGTGCCAGCGGGCCACTAGCGGGGCTAGCAGATACGCAGTATTTT
TRBD1 . TRBJ1-2 TRBV2 CASTWDRDYGYTF TGTGCCAGCACATGGGACAGGGACTATGGCTACACCTTC
. . TRBJ1-5 TRBV5-6 CASSPGLWGNQPQHF TGTGCCAGCAGCCCAGGGTTGTGGGGAAATCAGCCCCAGCATTTT
. . TRBJ2-5 TRBV12-3/TRBV12-4 CASSQGRGTQYF TGTGCCAGCAGCCAGGGCCGAGGGACCCAGTACTTC
TRBD1 . TRBJ1-2 TRBV11-2 CASSLPQGARGYTF TGTGCCAGCAGCTTACCGCAGGGGGCGCGAGGCTACACCTTC
. . TRBJ1-2 TRBV28 CASRSGENYGYTF TGTGCCAGCCGCTCAGGGGAAAACTATGGCTACACCTTC
. once TRBJ2-1 TRBV19 CASSTDLYGTYNEQFF TGTGCCAGTAGTACAGACCTATACGGAACCTACAATGAGCAGTTCTTC
TRBD2 . TRBJ2-5 TRBV19 CASSYGSASGQETQYF TGTGCCAGTAGTTATGGGTCGGCTAGCGGCCAAGAGACCCAGTACTTC
. . TRBJ2-7 TRBV19 CASSMGRNSYEQYF TGTGCCAGTAGTATGGGGCGGAACTCCTACGAGCAGTACTTC
TRBD1 . TRBJ1-1 TRBV19 CASRWTGGLTEAFF TGTGCCAGTAGGTGGACAGGGGGGCTCACTGAAGCTTTCTTT
. . TRBJ2-3 TRBV7-9 CASSPQTGTDTQYF TGTGCCAGCAGCCCCCAGACGGGCACAGATACGCAGTATTTT
TRBD2 . TRBJ2-7 TRBV28 CASSPGTSGGPYYEQYF TGTGCCAGCAGTCCCGGGACTAGCGGGGGGCCATACTACGAGCAGTACTTC
. once TRBJ1-1 TRBV30 CAWAWVGSKAFF TGTGCCTGGGCCTGGGTCGGAAGTAAGGCTTTCTTT
TRBD2 once TRBJ2-1 TRBV27 CASSSLAGGRNEQFF TGTGCCAGCAGTTCCCTAGCGGGGGGGCGCAATGAGCAGTTCTTC
. . TRBJ1-4 TRBV4-2 CASSQGTGDGPSEKLFF TGTGCCAGCAGCCAAGGGACCGGAGACGGGCCTAGTGAAAAACTGTTTTTT
TRBD1 . TRBJ1-6 TRBV5-6 CASRIRGNSPLHF TGTGCCAGCAGGATCAGGGGGAATTCACCCCTCCACTTT
TRBD1 few TRBJ2-3 TRBV19 CASRGTGSLATQYF TGTGCCAGTAGAGGGACAGGGAGTCTGGCTACGCAGTATTTT
TRBD2 . TRBJ2-7 TRBV6-5 CASSYSTSGPYEQYF TGTGCCAGCAGTTACTCGACTAGCGGACCCTACGAGCAGTACTTC
TRBD2 . TRBJ2-3 TRBV5-8 CASSRTSGGADTQYF TGTGCCAGCAGCCGGACTAGCGGGGGGGCGGATACGCAGTATTTT
TRBD1 . TRBJ1-2 TRBV16 CASSLDRVGYGYTF TGTGCCAGCAGCTTAGACAGGGTCGGCTATGGCTACACCTTC
TRBD1 once TRBJ1-2 TRBV28 CASSFGTGNYGYTF TGTGCCAGCAGTTTTGGGACAGGGAACTATGGCTACACCTTC
. . TRBJ2-7 TRBV4-2 CASSRKGDEQYF TGTGCCAGCAGCCGGAAGGGGGACGAGCAGTACTTC
. . TRBJ1-2 TRBV12-3/TRBV12-4 CASLPRLGYGYTF TGTGCCAGCCTCCCCCGACTGGGCTATGGCTACACCTTC
. . TRBJ1-1 TRBV27 CASRPTRNTEAFF TGTGCCAGCAGACCTACGAGGAACACTGAAGCTTTCTTT
. . TRBJ2-5 TRBV5-1 CASSFGGDFGRVKTQYF TGCGCCAGCAGCTTTGGAGGGGACTTTGGAAGGGTAAAGACCCAGTACTTC
TRBD1 . TRBJ1-5 TRBV28 CASYTGTGWRQPQHF TGTGCCAGCTACACCGGGACAGGGTGGCGGCAGCCCCAGCATTTT
. . TRBJ1-2 TRBV6-5 CASTQDTRYGYTF TGTGCCAGCACACAAGACACCCGCTATGGCTACACCTTC
. . TRBJ2-2 TRBV5-5 CASSRTGTNTGELFF TGTGCCAGCAGCCGAACAGGGACGAACACCGGGGAGCTGTTTTTT
. . TRBJ1-2 TRBV5-5 CASSLFGSSGYTF TGTGCCAGCAGCTTGTTCGGGTCCTCGGGCTACACCTTC
TRBD1 . TRBJ1-6 TRBV5-1 CASSVDRGLGSPLHF TGCGCCAGCAGCGTGGACAGGGGACTAGGTTCACCCCTCCACTTT
. . TRBJ2-6 TRBV5-4 CASSLGGASGANVLTF TGTGCCAGCAGCTTGGGGGGTGCTTCTGGGGCCAACGTCCTGACTTTC
. . TRBJ2-1 TRBV30 CAWSIAHEQFF TGTGCCTGGAGTATAGCCCATGAGCAGTTCTTC
. . TRBJ1-1 TRBV28 CASSLGREAFF TGTGCCAGCAGTTTAGGTCGTGAAGCTTTCTTT